This is a list of T cell receptor beta chains from one sample in a study of control samples from healthy donors and cancer patients. Clones were read by immunoSEQ multiplex PCR, and TCRdb kept only the in-frame ones, dropping some. Of tens of thousands of clones in the sample, roughly 91% are singletons; the top ten hold approximately 12%. Sequenced: PBMCs. These receptors all stem from a man between 45 and 60 years old with lung cancer. CDR3s include the opening cysteine and the closing phenylalanine or tryptophan. Fields, in order: clone size, V gene, D gene, J gene, CDR3 DNA, CDR3 protein. A D gene is named only where the DNA matches it firmly. Expanded clones get a size class; other rows say once, few or many, or leave the size out.

-	TRBV7-9	TRBD1	TRBJ2-1	TGTGCCAGCAGCCCCGGGGACAGAAACTATTACAATGAGCAGTTCTTC	CASSPGDRNYYNEQFF
-	TRBV7-3	TRBD2	TRBJ2-1	TGTGCCAGCAGCTCGATAGCGGGGGGCTACAATGAGCAGTTCTTC	CASSSIAGGYNEQFF
-	TRBV19	TRBD1	TRBJ2-6	TGTGCCAGTAGGGGGACAGGGGCCTCTGGGGCCAACGTCCTGACTTTC	CASRGTGASGANVLTF
-	TRBV10-3	-	TRBJ2-5	TGTGCCATCAGTGATAGCTGGGAGACCCAGTACTTC	CAISDSWETQYF
-	TRBV6-5	-	TRBJ1-3	TGTGCCAGCAGTACGGGTGGTGGAAACACCATATATTTT	CASSTGGGNTIYF
-	TRBV7-2	-	TRBJ1-1	TGTGCCAGCAGTTCCGGACTTTTGGCTTTCTTT	CASSSGLLAFF
-	TRBV6-2/TRBV6-3	TRBD2	TRBJ2-5	TGTGCCAGCAGTTCACGACTAGCGGGGGGGCCTACGAAGACCCAGTACTTC	CASSSRLAGGPTKTQYF
-	TRBV6-5	-	TRBJ1-3	TGTGCCAGCAGACCAGGGACGGGCTCTGGAAACACCATATATTTT	CASRPGTGSGNTIYF
-	TRBV7-9	TRBD1	TRBJ1-5	TGTGCCAGCGGACAGGGGAGCGGCAATCAGCCCCAGCATTTT	CASGQGSGNQPQHF
-	TRBV5-4	-	TRBJ1-4	TGTGCCAGCAGCCCGGATCAGGGCCAAGAAAAACTGTTTTTT	CASSPDQGQEKLFF
-	TRBV5-1	TRBD2	TRBJ2-3	TGCGCCAGCAGCCCCCTGACTAGCGGGGGCCGGGTAGATACGCAGTATTTT	CASSPLTSGGRVDTQYF
-	TRBV6-2/TRBV6-3	-	TRBJ2-5	TGTGCCAGCAGTTACGTGTCAGGGGGGGATTTGGAGACCCAGTACTTC	CASSYVSGGDLETQYF
-	TRBV7-3	-	TRBJ1-5	TGTGCCAGCAGCGACCAGGGTCTAAAACCTAGCAATCAGCCCCAGCATTTT	CASSDQGLKPSNQPQHF
-	TRBV5-1	TRBD1	TRBJ2-7	TGCGCCAGCAGCTGGGGACAGGGGCGCTCCTACGAGCAGTACTTC	CASSWGQGRSYEQYF
-	TRBV6-5	-	TRBJ2-7	TGTGCCAGCAGGCAAAGTGGGTACGAGCAGTACTTC	CASRQSGYEQYF
-	TRBV6-4	TRBD1	TRBJ2-4	TGTGCCAGCAGTGACGGTCCCTCAGGACAGGGGAGCAAAAACATTCAGTACTTC	CASSDGPSGQGSKNIQYF
once	TRBV30	-	TRBJ2-5	TGTGCCTGGAGTGTAAATGGGGAGACCCAGTACTTC	CAWSVNGETQYF
-	TRBV19	-	TRBJ2-7	TGTGCCAGTAGTATTTTAGGGGGGACCTACGAGCAGTACTTC	CASSILGGTYEQYF
-	TRBV4-3	-	TRBJ1-4	TGCGCCAGCAGCCAAGATATCGCAACTAATGAAAAACTGTTTTTT	CASSQDIATNEKLFF
-	TRBV4-1	-	TRBJ1-1	TGCGCCAGCAGCCAAGACCCTAACACTGAAGCTTTCTTT	CASSQDPNTEAFF